A single sample is the source of the 10 T cell receptor beta chains below, sequenced in a study of regulatory T cells in long-lasting Graves disease. In building TCR beta libraries, iRepertoire HTBI primers were used together with Arm-PCR of CDR3 regions. Each CDR3 protein gets one entry after TCRdb re-called the multiplex PCR reads with MiXCR. The data hold roughly 400,000 distinct CDR3 sequences, with roughly 20% observed a single time. The time point denotes: persistent/refractory GD, antithyroid drugs over 5 years with positive TRAb. RNA extracted from PBMCs served as the sequencing template. The starting material was peripheral blood mononuclear cells (PBMCs), obtained when the disease was refractory, from a patient treated with antithyroid drugs. All receptors come from a female donor with Graves disease.

V usage is TRBV7-2 and J usage is TRBJ1-4, with no clear D. The germline V and J ends were trimmed by 3 bases and 5 bases, with 13 bases remaining between them. The CDR3 contains 15 residues. Germline V gene data show CDR1 as SGHTA and CDR2 as FQGNSA. CDR3: CASSFMGIRNEKLFF. The CDR3 nucleotides read TGTGCCAGCAGCTTCATGGGGATCAGGAATGAAAAACTGTTTTTT.

A few counts support this clonotype. The chain uses TRBV6-1 and TRBJ1-1; tentatively, D is TRBD1 (5 bases). CDR1 and CDR2 from the germline V gene are MNHNS and SASEGT. The germline V and J ends were trimmed by 6 bases and 5 bases, with 13 bases remaining between them. The CDR3 covers 13 residues. CDR3 residues: CASRPGAGTEAFF. The DNA for the CDR3 is TGTGCCAGCAGACCCGGGGCGGGGACTGAAGCTTTCTTT.

This clonotype has only a few counts. V gene TRBV29-1 combines with J gene TRBJ1-2; D may be TRBD1 (6 bases). Germline CDR1 SQVTM, CDR2 ANQGSEA. Trimming stripped 4 bases from V and 8 bases from J, with 29 bases between. This CDR3 region has 17 residues. CDR3 bases: TGCAGCGTTGTTAGCTCGGACGGTTGGGACATCTTTTCCGGCTACACCTTC. The encoded protein is CSVVSSDGWDIFSGYTF.

This clonotype was seen just once. The CDR3 DNA follows: TGTGCCAGCAGCTCTGACAGGGGGCCCTCCGAGCAGTACTTC. Translating gives CASSSDRGPSEQYF. The chain links TRBV9 to TRBJ2-7, with 10 bases matching TRBD1. The junction had 7 bases not matched to a gene; V was cut back by 4 bases and J by 6 bases. The CDR3 consists of 14 residues. CDR1 SGDLS and CDR2 YYNGEE come from the germline V gene.

In this sample, this clonotype turned up many times. The rearrangement uses TRBV7-2 and TRBJ1-2; D ambiguous. The CDR3 extends over 14 amino acids. Looked up from germline, CDR1 is SGHTA and CDR2 is FQGNSA. V was clipped by 3 bases and J by 7 bases, with 15 bases between them. Here the CDR3 reads CASSFGPWERGYTF. CDR3 sequence (DNA): TGTGCCAGCAGCTTTGGGCCCTGGGAGCGTGGCTACACCTTC.

Details on this clonotype: This may come from a read error, since a much larger clone is one base off. The chain's CDR3 is CASSLELAPGGYTF. The CDR3 DNA reads TGTGCCAGCAGCTTGGAGCTGGCACCGGGAGGCTACACCTTC. The chain couples TRBV5-6 to TRBJ1-2; no clear D. Per germline, CDR1 SGHDT and CDR2 YYEEEE. CDR3 length: 14 amino acids. Trimming left V 0 bases short and J 8 bases short, with 14 bases between.

This clonotype was observed a few times. This sequence joins TRBV3-1 and TRBJ2-5; possibly TRBD2 for D (5 bases). The CDR3 totals 16 residues. V shed 0 bases and J shed 2 bases, with 13 bases lying between them. Looked up from germline, CDR1 is LGHDT and CDR2 is YNNKEL (reference sequence). The CDR3 DNA follows: TGTGCCAGCAGCCAAGAGGAAGGGAGTCTACAAGAGACCCAGTACTTC. Translating it yields CASSQEEGSLQETQYF.

This clonotype was detected ten times or more. This sequence joins TRBV11-2 and TRBJ2-7; D is possibly TRBD2 (6 bases). This CDR3 comprises 13 residues. V shed 6 bases and J shed 5 bases, with 14 bases lying between them. Germline-derived CDR1 and CDR2 are SGHAT and FQNNGV. The CDR3 spells CASRGTGVNEQYF. CDR3 bases: TGTGCCAGCAGAGGGACGGGAGTGAACGAGCAGTACTTC.

This clonotype was seen a few times. The J gene is TRBJ1-2, the V gene TRBV13; TRBD1 matches at 7 bases. The CDR3 loop spans 14 amino acids. With V trimmed by 4 bases and J by 9 bases, 11 bases remained unmatched. CDR1 and CDR2 (germline): PRHDT, FYEKMQ (reference sequence). CDR3: CASSSLGTEYSYTF. Written as DNA, the CDR3 is TGTGCCAGCAGCTCCCTAGGGACAGAATACAGCTACACCTTC.

This clonotype appeared many times. The chain joins TRBV28 to TRBJ1-5; 7 bases line up with TRBD1. This CDR3 region has 15 residues. The J segment lost 7 bases and the V segment lost 4 bases, leaving 10 bases of the junction unmatched. Germline V gene data show CDR1 as MDHEN and CDR2 as SYDVKM. CDR3 in amino acids: CASSSSRGGGQPQHF. CDR3 nucleotides: TGTGCCAGCAGTTCTAGTCGAGGGGGCGGGCAGCCCCAGCATTTT.